The T cell receptor beta chain under discussion was sequenced for a study of shared clonotypes between healthy human individuals. Germline V gene sequence: CDR1 MNHNY, CDR2 SVGAGI (reference sequence). Trimming cost V 10 bases and J 3 bases; bases outside gene matches: 8. This CDR3 is 14 amino acids long. The repertoire was sequenced with immunoSEQ multiplex PCR; TCRdb's copy has only in-frame clones and lacks some. The profile shows just over 2,000,000 clones, roughly 95% of them singletons. Material: naive CD4+ T cells sorted from blood. Subset given: CD45RA+ positively selected. The receptor was isolated from a man aged 18 to 30 in good health. This chain joins TRBV6-6 and TRBJ2-2; 7 bases are a match to TRBD2. CDR3 in amino acids: CATKPGRDTGELFF. CDR3 nucleotides: TGTGCCACAAAGCCAGGGAGGGACACCGGGGAGCTGTTTTTT.